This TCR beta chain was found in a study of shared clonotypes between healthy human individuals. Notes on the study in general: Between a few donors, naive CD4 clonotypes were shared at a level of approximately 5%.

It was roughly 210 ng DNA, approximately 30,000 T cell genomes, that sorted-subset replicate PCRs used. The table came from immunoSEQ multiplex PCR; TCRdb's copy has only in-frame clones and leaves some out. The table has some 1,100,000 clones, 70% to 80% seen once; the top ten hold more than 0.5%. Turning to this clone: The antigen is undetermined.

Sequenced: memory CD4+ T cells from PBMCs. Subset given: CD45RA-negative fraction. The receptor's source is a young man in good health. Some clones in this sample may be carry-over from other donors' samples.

The CDR3 coding sequence is TGTGCCAGCAGCCTCTTAGCGGGAGTTAACGAGCAGTACTTC. It specifies CASSLLAGVNEQYF. This chain joins TRBV14 and TRBJ2-7; 9 bases agree with TRBD2. The CDR3 extends over 14 amino acids. V shed 4 bases, J shed 5 bases, and the junction held 6 bases outside the gene matches. Germline V CDR1 and CDR2: SGHDN, FVKESK.